A selection of T cell receptor beta chains follows, all from one sample in a study of blood T cell repertoires in COVID-19. Generated by immunoSEQ multiplex PCR, the TCRdb table keeps only in-frame clones and is missing some. The data contain about 160,000 clones, approximately 80% of them singletons. Sample: peripheral blood. The receptors derive from a human donor in a cohort sampled during active COVID-19. Each CDR3 is given with its conserved first and last residue. Each record gives: V gene, J gene, CDR3 protein.

V gene: TRBV20-1
J gene: TRBJ2-3
CDR3 protein: CSASLTGQISTDTQYF

V gene: TRBV7-7
J gene: TRBJ2-5
CDR3 protein: CASSRLPPRLAGAAETQYF

V gene: TRBV19
J gene: TRBJ1-6
CDR3 protein: CASSQAGVGNSPLHF

V gene: TRBV7-2
J gene: TRBJ1-5
CDR3 protein: CASSWTGLNQPQHF

V gene: TRBV15
J gene: TRBJ2-2
CDR3 protein: CATSGTSGRPTGELFF

V gene: TRBV4-3
J gene: TRBJ2-7
CDR3 protein: CASSQDSTNQYEQYF

V gene: TRBV7-6
J gene: TRBJ1-6
CDR3 protein: CASSLNANDRAWNSPLHF

V gene: TRBV9
J gene: TRBJ1-6
CDR3 protein: CASSGGSGNSPLHF

V gene: TRBV2
J gene: TRBJ2-3
CDR3 protein: CASRIAGDKDTQYF

V gene: TRBV30
J gene: TRBJ1-1
CDR3 protein: CAWNPGTEAFF

V gene: TRBV4-3
J gene: TRBJ2-3
CDR3 protein: CASSPSSSTDTQYF

V gene: TRBV19
J gene: TRBJ2-3
CDR3 protein: CASKSAGRLVEDTQYF

V gene: TRBV27
J gene: TRBJ1-1
CDR3 protein: CASRGGLGNTEAFF

V gene: TRBV5-1
J gene: TRBJ2-3
CDR3 protein: CASSPTRAGQDTQYF

V gene: TRBV5-1
J gene: TRBJ1-3
CDR3 protein: CASSLEAGLIMGTIYF

V gene: TRBV27
J gene: TRBJ2-3
CDR3 protein: CASSLTSGSGTDTQYF

V gene: TRBV10-3
J gene: TRBJ1-1
CDR3 protein: CAIRSQGNTEAFF

V gene: TRBV30
J gene: TRBJ1-2
CDR3 protein: CAWSPFPGTLSYGYTF

V gene: TRBV7-9
J gene: TRBJ2-7
CDR3 protein: CASHGLAGAYEQYF

V gene: TRBV7-9
J gene: TRBJ2-5
CDR3 protein: CASSLREIFQETQYF

V gene: TRBV4-3
J gene: TRBJ2-3
CDR3 protein: CASSQDLPTASTDTQYF

V gene: TRBV2
J gene: TRBJ2-1
CDR3 protein: CASITSPRAVHNEQFF